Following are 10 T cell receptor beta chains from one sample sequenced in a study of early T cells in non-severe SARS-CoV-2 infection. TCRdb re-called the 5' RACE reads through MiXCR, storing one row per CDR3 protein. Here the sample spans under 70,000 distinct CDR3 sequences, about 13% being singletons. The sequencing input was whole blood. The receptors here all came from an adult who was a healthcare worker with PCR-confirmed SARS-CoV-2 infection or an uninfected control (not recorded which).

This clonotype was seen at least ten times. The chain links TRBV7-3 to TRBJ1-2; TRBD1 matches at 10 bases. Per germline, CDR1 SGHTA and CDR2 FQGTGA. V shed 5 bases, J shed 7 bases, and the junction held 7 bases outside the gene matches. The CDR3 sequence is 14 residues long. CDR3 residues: CASSPDRGQGGYTF. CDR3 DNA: TGTGCCAGCAGCCCAGACAGGGGGCAGGGTGGCTACACCTTC.

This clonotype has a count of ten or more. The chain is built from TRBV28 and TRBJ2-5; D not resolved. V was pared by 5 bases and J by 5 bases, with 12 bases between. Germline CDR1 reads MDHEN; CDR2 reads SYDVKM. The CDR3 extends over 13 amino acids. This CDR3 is CASSLVATETQYF. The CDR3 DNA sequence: TGTGCCAGCAGTCTTGTGGCTACGGAGACCCAGTACTTC.

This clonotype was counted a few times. CDR3 bases: TGCAGTGCTAGAGCCGGCAATGAGCAGTTCTTC. Translation gives CSARAGNEQFF. The V and J genes are TRBV20-1 and TRBJ2-1; D call uncertain. In germline, CDR1 is DFQATT, CDR2 SNEGSKA (reference sequence). The CDR3 consists of 11 residues. Trimming left V 1 base short and J 6 bases short, with 4 bases between.

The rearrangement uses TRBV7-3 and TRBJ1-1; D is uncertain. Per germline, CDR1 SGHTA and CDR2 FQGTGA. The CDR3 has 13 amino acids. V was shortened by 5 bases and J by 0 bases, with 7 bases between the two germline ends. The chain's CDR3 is CASSLTLNTEAFF. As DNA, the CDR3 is TGTGCCAGCAGCCTCACCCTGAACACTGAAGCTTTCTTT.

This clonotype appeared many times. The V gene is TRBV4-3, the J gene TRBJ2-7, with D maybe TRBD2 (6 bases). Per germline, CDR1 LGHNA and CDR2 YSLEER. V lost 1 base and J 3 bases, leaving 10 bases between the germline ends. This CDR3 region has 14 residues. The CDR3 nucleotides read TGCGCCAGCAGCCAAGGGGGCGGGGACTACGAGCAGTACTTC. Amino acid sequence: CASSQGGGDYEQYF.

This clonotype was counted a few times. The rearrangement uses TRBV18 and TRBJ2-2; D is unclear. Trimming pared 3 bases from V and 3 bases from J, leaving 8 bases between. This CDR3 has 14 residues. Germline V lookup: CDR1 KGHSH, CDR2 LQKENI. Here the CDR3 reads CASSPGPYTGELFF. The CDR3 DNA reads TGTGCCAGCTCACCGGGCCCGTACACCGGGGAGCTGTTTTTT.

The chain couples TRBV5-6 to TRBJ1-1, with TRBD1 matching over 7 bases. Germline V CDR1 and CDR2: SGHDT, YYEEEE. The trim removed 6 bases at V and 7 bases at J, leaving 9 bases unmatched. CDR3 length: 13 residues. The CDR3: CASTSGGTGEAFF. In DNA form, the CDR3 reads TGTGCCAGCACCTCAGGGGGAACTGGTGAAGCTTTCTTT. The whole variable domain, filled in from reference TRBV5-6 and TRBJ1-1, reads DAGVTQSPTHLIKTRGQQVTLRCSPKSGHDTVSWYQQALGQGPQFIFQYYEEEERQRGNFPDRFSGHQFPNYSSELNVNALLLGDSALYLCASTSGGTGEAFFGQGTRLTVV.

As DNA, the CDR3 is TGTGCCAGCAGCCCAGCGGAGGGAGCCGGGGGCAACTATGGCTACACCTTC. Its protein product is CASSPAEGAGGNYGYTF. The chain is built from TRBV7-9 and TRBJ1-2; TRBD1 might be the D (6 bases). Trimming stripped 5 bases from V and 2 bases from J, with 21 bases between. This CDR3 is built from 17 residues. Germline CDR1 reads SEHNR; CDR2 reads FQNEAQ (reference sequence).

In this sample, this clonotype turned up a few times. The CDR3: CASSQDLQGTSYEQYF. CDR3 DNA sequence: TGCGCCAGCAGCCAAGATTTGCAGGGGACCTCCTACGAGCAGTACTTC. This chain uses TRBV4-3 with TRBJ2-7; a possible D gene is TRBD1 (6 bases). Per germline, CDR1 LGHNA and CDR2 YSLEER. The CDR3 consists of 16 residues. V gave up 0 bases and J gave up 0 bases, with 12 bases separating them.

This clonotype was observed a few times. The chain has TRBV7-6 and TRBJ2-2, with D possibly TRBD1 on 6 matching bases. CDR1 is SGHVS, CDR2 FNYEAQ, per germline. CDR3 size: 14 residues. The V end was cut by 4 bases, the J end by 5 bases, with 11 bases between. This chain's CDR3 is CASSYRAGTGELFF. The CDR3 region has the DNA TGTGCCAGCAGCTACAGGGCAGGGACCGGGGAGCTGTTTTTT.